The rows below give T cell receptor beta chains drawn from one sample of a study of T-cell reconstitution after alpha-beta-depleted transplantation in children. TCRdb used MiXCR to reprocess the PCR reads, holding one entry per CDR3 protein. The profile shows about 610,000 distinct CDR3 sequences, about 10% of them singletons. The source material was PBMCs from the stem cell graft donor, sampled from the stem cell graft. The receptors originated from a human donor who donated a stem cell graft to a child with acute myeloid leukemia. The CDR3 runs from the conserved cysteine through the conserved F or W. A D gene is named only where the DNA matches it firmly. Only part of the rows carry a size: once, few, many, or a class if the clone is expanded.

D gene: -
V gene: TRBV20-1
clone size: few
J gene: TRBJ2-5
CDR3 protein: CSASNQDLPQETQYF
CDR3 DNA: TGCAGTGCTAGTAATCAAGACCTTCCCCAAGAGACCCAGTACTTC

D gene: -
V gene: TRBV27
clone size: -
J gene: TRBJ2-7
CDR3 protein: CASSTNLGFGSYEQYF
CDR3 DNA: TGTGCCAGCAGTACCAACCTAGGGTTCGGCTCCTACGAGCAGTACTTC

D gene: TRBD2
V gene: TRBV7-2
clone size: few
J gene: TRBJ2-5
CDR3 protein: CASSLSGSAETQYF
CDR3 DNA: TGTGCCAGCAGCTTAAGCGGGAGTGCGGAGACCCAGTACTTC

D gene: TRBD2
V gene: TRBV20-1
clone size: -
J gene: TRBJ2-3
CDR3 protein: CSAPTSVSTDTQYF
CDR3 DNA: TGCAGTGCTCCCACTAGCGTCAGCACAGATACGCAGTATTTT

D gene: TRBD2
V gene: TRBV27
clone size: few
J gene: TRBJ2-7
CDR3 protein: CASSPPLLAGAPPYEQYF
CDR3 DNA: TGTGCCAGCAGTCCCCCGCTACTAGCGGGAGCTCCACCCTACGAGCAGTACTTC

D gene: -
V gene: TRBV15
clone size: -
J gene: TRBJ2-3
CDR3 protein: CATSRAVGDNTQYF
CDR3 DNA: TGTGCCACCAGCAGGGCCGTTGGTGATAATACGCAGTATTTT

D gene: -
V gene: TRBV12-3/TRBV12-4
clone size: -
J gene: TRBJ2-4
CDR3 protein: CASTRGTGNIQYF
CDR3 DNA: TGTGCCAGCACCAGGGGAACGGGAAACATTCAGTACTTC

D gene: -
V gene: TRBV4-3
clone size: many
J gene: TRBJ1-2
CDR3 protein: CASSQVEGGIYGYTF
CDR3 DNA: TGCGCCAGCAGCCAAGTAGAAGGAGGGATCTATGGCTACACCTTC

D gene: TRBD2
V gene: TRBV7-6
clone size: -
J gene: TRBJ2-1
CDR3 protein: CASSLGPAGVANEQFF
CDR3 DNA: TGTGCCAGCAGCTTAGGCCCAGCGGGAGTAGCCAATGAGCAGTTCTTC

D gene: -
V gene: TRBV20-1
clone size: -
J gene: TRBJ2-5
CDR3 protein: CSASRQVPYQETQYF
CDR3 DNA: TGCAGTGCTTCCCGACAGGTTCCGTACCAAGAGACCCAGTACTTC

D gene: TRBD2
V gene: TRBV12-3/TRBV12-4
clone size: -
J gene: TRBJ2-7
CDR3 protein: CASSFGSSGGSSYEQYF
CDR3 DNA: TGTGCCAGCAGTTTTGGGTCGAGCGGGGGGAGCTCCTACGAGCAGTACTTC

D gene: -
V gene: TRBV4-3
clone size: few
J gene: TRBJ2-7
CDR3 protein: CASSQERDKVYEQYF
CDR3 DNA: TGCGCCAGCAGCCAAGAGCGGGACAAGGTATACGAGCAGTACTTC

D gene: -
V gene: TRBV7-9
clone size: -
J gene: TRBJ2-1
CDR3 protein: CASTLMEVPGEQFF
CDR3 DNA: TGTGCCAGCACCCTGATGGAGGTCCCGGGGGAGCAGTTCTTC

D gene: TRBD2
V gene: TRBV20-1
clone size: few
J gene: TRBJ2-6
CDR3 protein: CSASSSGRVGANVLTF
CDR3 DNA: TGCAGTGCTAGTTCTAGCGGGAGGGTTGGGGCCAACGTCCTGACTTTC

D gene: -
V gene: TRBV6-5
clone size: many
J gene: TRBJ2-2
CDR3 protein: CASSWDISAGELFF
CDR3 DNA: TGTGCCAGCAGTTGGGACATCTCTGCCGGGGAGCTGTTTTTT

D gene: -
V gene: TRBV3-1
clone size: few
J gene: TRBJ2-5
CDR3 protein: CASSQDYRQETQYF
CDR3 DNA: TGTGCCAGCAGCCAAGATTACAGACAAGAGACCCAGTACTTC

D gene: -
V gene: TRBV20-1
clone size: -
J gene: TRBJ1-2
CDR3 protein: CSATDNSRDGNYGYTF
CDR3 DNA: TGCAGTGCCACTGATAATAGCCGGGACGGTAACTATGGCTACACCTTC

D gene: -
V gene: TRBV7-9
clone size: few
J gene: TRBJ2-5
CDR3 protein: CASSPREYQETQYF
CDR3 DNA: TGTGCCAGCAGCCCTCGGGAGTACCAAGAGACCCAGTACTTC

D gene: -
V gene: TRBV12-3/TRBV12-4
clone size: -
J gene: TRBJ1-4
CDR3 protein: CASRSTGGADEKLFF
CDR3 DNA: TGTGCCAGCAGGTCCACGGGGGGGGCGGATGAAAAACTGTTTTTT

D gene: TRBD2
V gene: TRBV29-1
clone size: many
J gene: TRBJ2-1
CDR3 protein: CSVEGSGGSYNEQFF
CDR3 DNA: TGCAGCGTTGAAGGAAGCGGGGGCTCCTACAATGAGCAGTTCTTC

D gene: -
V gene: TRBV29-1
clone size: many
J gene: TRBJ1-3
CDR3 protein: CSVETVGNTIYF
CDR3 DNA: TGCAGCGTTGAAACAGTTGGAAACACCATATATTTT

D gene: -
V gene: TRBV19
clone size: -
J gene: TRBJ2-3
CDR3 protein: CASSTTGTPSTDTQYF
CDR3 DNA: TGTGCCAGTAGTACTACCGGGACTCCAAGCACAGATACGCAGTATTTT

D gene: -
V gene: TRBV11-2
clone size: few
J gene: TRBJ2-1
CDR3 protein: CASSSRTGPREQFF
CDR3 DNA: TGTGCCAGCAGCTCCCGGACTGGTCCCAGGGAGCAGTTCTTC

D gene: TRBD2
V gene: TRBV10-3
clone size: many
J gene: TRBJ2-2
CDR3 protein: CATKRESGTGELFF
CDR3 DNA: TGTGCCACCAAGCGGGAGTCGGGCACCGGGGAGCTGTTTTTT

D gene: -
V gene: TRBV12-3/TRBV12-4
clone size: many
J gene: TRBJ2-1
CDR3 protein: CASSRDLYNEQFF
CDR3 DNA: TGTGCCAGCAGCAGGGACCTCTACAATGAGCAGTTCTTC

D gene: -
V gene: TRBV20-1
clone size: many
J gene: TRBJ2-7
CDR3 protein: CSARMYSYEQYF
CDR3 DNA: TGCAGTGCTAGAATGTACTCCTACGAGCAGTACTTC

D gene: -
V gene: TRBV29-1
clone size: many
J gene: TRBJ2-7
CDR3 protein: CSVVGTLLGEQYF
CDR3 DNA: TGCAGCGTTGTAGGGACCCTCCTCGGGGAGCAGTACTTC

D gene: TRBD2
V gene: TRBV29-1
clone size: few
J gene: TRBJ2-7
CDR3 protein: CSVTSGRQGEQYF
CDR3 DNA: TGCAGCGTGACTAGCGGGAGACAGGGCGAGCAGTACTTC

D gene: -
V gene: TRBV12-3/TRBV12-4
clone size: few
J gene: TRBJ1-5
CDR3 protein: CASSLFQDQPQHF
CDR3 DNA: TGTGCCAGCAGTTTATTCCAAGATCAGCCCCAGCATTTT

D gene: -
V gene: TRBV28
clone size: few
J gene: TRBJ2-1
CDR3 protein: CASSLEGRTWEFF
CDR3 DNA: TGTGCCAGCAGTTTAGAGGGGAGGACATGGGAGTTCTTC

D gene: TRBD2
V gene: TRBV29-1
clone size: -
J gene: TRBJ2-4
CDR3 protein: CSVVGTSGLDIQYF
CDR3 DNA: TGCAGCGTTGTGGGGACTAGCGGGTTAGACATTCAGTACTTC

D gene: -
V gene: TRBV12-3/TRBV12-4
clone size: few
J gene: TRBJ2-1
CDR3 protein: CASRLGGEQFF
CDR3 DNA: TGTGCCAGCAGACTTGGGGGTGAGCAGTTCTTC

D gene: -
V gene: TRBV7-7
clone size: few
J gene: TRBJ2-7
CDR3 protein: CASIPSPASGEQYF
CDR3 DNA: TGTGCTAGCATCCCATCACCCGCGTCGGGGGAGCAGTACTTC

D gene: -
V gene: TRBV7-2
clone size: many
J gene: TRBJ1-3
CDR3 protein: CASSLASTGFDTIYF
CDR3 DNA: TGTGCCAGCAGCTTAGCCTCAACAGGGTTCGACACCATATATTTT

D gene: -
V gene: TRBV7-2
clone size: -
J gene: TRBJ1-4
CDR3 protein: CASSPTQEKLFF
CDR3 DNA: TGTGCCAGCAGCCCAACCCAGGAAAAACTGTTTTTT

D gene: -
V gene: TRBV5-1
clone size: few
J gene: TRBJ2-7
CDR3 protein: CASSLGPGVSYEQYF
CDR3 DNA: TGCGCCAGCAGCTTGGGGCCAGGAGTCTCCTACGAGCAGTACTTC

D gene: TRBD2
V gene: TRBV28
clone size: -
J gene: TRBJ2-1
CDR3 protein: CASSSLGWGGGIDEQFF
CDR3 DNA: TGTGCCAGCAGTTCACTCGGTTGGGGGGGAGGGATCGATGAGCAGTTCTTC

D gene: -
V gene: TRBV11-2
clone size: -
J gene: TRBJ1-1
CDR3 protein: CASSLGTGRIPEAFF
CDR3 DNA: TGTGCCAGCAGCTTAGGCACAGGGAGAATCCCTGAAGCTTTCTTT

D gene: -
V gene: TRBV6-2/TRBV6-3
clone size: many
J gene: TRBJ1-5
CDR3 protein: CASSPGEPQHF
CDR3 DNA: TGTGCCAGCAGTCCCGGGGAGCCCCAGCATTTT

D gene: -
V gene: TRBV5-6
clone size: -
J gene: TRBJ2-7
CDR3 protein: CASSLMADPLDEQYF
CDR3 DNA: TGTGCCAGCAGCTTGATGGCTGACCCCTTGGACGAGCAGTACTTC

D gene: -
V gene: TRBV6-2/TRBV6-3
clone size: many
J gene: TRBJ2-1
CDR3 protein: CASSYRRGNEQFF
CDR3 DNA: TGTGCCAGCAGTTATCGGAGGGGCAATGAGCAGTTCTTC

D gene: -
V gene: TRBV10-3
clone size: -
J gene: TRBJ1-2
CDR3 protein: CAISESRENSGGYTF
CDR3 DNA: TGTGCCATCAGTGAGTCGAGGGAGAACTCGGGTGGCTACACCTTC

D gene: -
V gene: TRBV29-1
clone size: -
J gene: TRBJ2-3
CDR3 protein: CSVVVAGDYTDTQYF
CDR3 DNA: TGCAGCGTTGTCGTGGCAGGGGACTACACAGATACGCAGTATTTT

D gene: TRBD1
V gene: TRBV12-3/TRBV12-4
clone size: -
J gene: TRBJ2-1
CDR3 protein: CASSPETGGFVNEQFF
CDR3 DNA: TGTGCCAGCAGTCCCGAGACAGGGGGTTTTGTAAATGAGCAGTTCTTC

D gene: TRBD2
V gene: TRBV20-1
clone size: many
J gene: TRBJ2-1
CDR3 protein: CSARGPGTSGGGGVF
CDR3 DNA: TGCAGTGCTAGAGGGCCCGGGACTAGCGGTGGTGGGGGAGTCTTC

D gene: -
V gene: TRBV11-2
clone size: few
J gene: TRBJ2-2
CDR3 protein: CASRLEGPGELFF
CDR3 DNA: TGTGCCAGTAGGCTAGAGGGCCCCGGGGAGCTGTTTTTT

D gene: TRBD1
V gene: TRBV6-1
clone size: few
J gene: TRBJ1-1
CDR3 protein: CASTTQGRYTEAFF
CDR3 DNA: TGTGCCAGCACCACACAGGGGAGGTACACTGAAGCTTTCTTT

D gene: TRBD1
V gene: TRBV29-1
clone size: -
J gene: TRBJ2-7
CDR3 protein: CSVLIGTGGNEQYF
CDR3 DNA: TGCAGCGTATTAATCGGGACAGGGGGCAACGAGCAGTACTTC

D gene: -
V gene: TRBV7-9
clone size: -
J gene: TRBJ2-4
CDR3 protein: CASKDARVPQSIQYF
CDR3 DNA: TGTGCCAGCAAGGACGCGCGGGTGCCGCAGAGCATTCAGTACTTC

D gene: -
V gene: TRBV11-2
clone size: few
J gene: TRBJ2-1
CDR3 protein: CASSMTTRSYNEQFF
CDR3 DNA: TGTGCCAGCAGCATGACCACCAGATCCTACAATGAGCAGTTCTTC

D gene: TRBD2
V gene: TRBV5-1
clone size: -
J gene: TRBJ2-2
CDR3 protein: CASSVSSGTNTGELFF
CDR3 DNA: TGCGCCAGCAGCGTGTCTAGCGGAACGAACACCGGGGAGCTGTTTTTT

D gene: -
V gene: TRBV5-1
clone size: -
J gene: TRBJ2-7
CDR3 protein: CASSFPDSFEQYF
CDR3 DNA: TGCGCCAGCAGCTTCCCGGACTCGTTCGAGCAGTACTTC

D gene: -
V gene: TRBV7-9
clone size: -
J gene: TRBJ1-1
CDR3 protein: CASSLREGSLSEAFF
CDR3 DNA: TGTGCCAGCAGCCTTAGGGAGGGCAGCTTATCTGAAGCTTTCTTT

D gene: TRBD2
V gene: TRBV4-3
clone size: many
J gene: TRBJ2-7
CDR3 protein: CASSQEEAGAHEQYF
CDR3 DNA: TGCGCCAGCAGCCAAGAGGAGGCGGGAGCTCACGAGCAGTACTTC

D gene: -
V gene: TRBV4-3
clone size: few
J gene: TRBJ1-5
CDR3 protein: CASSQDMQGVKPQHF
CDR3 DNA: TGCGCCAGCAGCCAAGATATGCAGGGTGTAAAACCCCAGCATTTT

D gene: -
V gene: TRBV19
clone size: -
J gene: TRBJ1-1
CDR3 protein: CASRRGNTEAFF
CDR3 DNA: TGTGCCAGTAGAAGGGGAAACACTGAAGCTTTCTTT

D gene: -
V gene: TRBV24-1
clone size: few
J gene: TRBJ2-1
CDR3 protein: CATGGNTEQFF
CDR3 DNA: TGTGCCACCGGTGGGAATACAGAGCAGTTCTTC

D gene: -
V gene: TRBV2
clone size: few
J gene: TRBJ2-5
CDR3 protein: CASCSSRGQETQYF
CDR3 DNA: TGTGCCAGCTGCTCCTCCCGGGGGCAAGAGACCCAGTACTTC

D gene: TRBD1
V gene: TRBV7-2
clone size: few
J gene: TRBJ1-2
CDR3 protein: CASSEVQGIYGYTF
CDR3 DNA: TGTGCCAGCAGCGAGGTACAGGGGATCTATGGCTACACCTTC

D gene: TRBD2
V gene: TRBV12-3/TRBV12-4
clone size: many
J gene: TRBJ2-7
CDR3 protein: CASSPPLAGVYEQYF
CDR3 DNA: TGTGCCAGCAGTCCCCCCCTAGCGGGAGTCTACGAGCAGTACTTC